This T cell receptor (beta chain) derives from a study of blood T cell repertoires in COVID-19. For the study at large: Italy, Spain and the United States were the sources of the convalescent and acute COVID-19 samples. The cDNA or gDNA used as material had been derived from T cells, B-cell-depleted T cells, or PBMCs.

The trim removed 6 bases at V and 1 base at J, leaving 7 bases unmatched. CDR3 length: 15 amino acids. Germline V CDR1 and CDR2: MDHEN, SYDVKM. Sequencing was performed with immunoSEQ multiplex PCR; in TCRdb, only in-frame clones are kept and a portion is missing. The table lists about 90,000 clones, 86% of them singletons. V and J are TRBV28 and TRBJ2-5, with TRBD1 matching over 8 bases. The source is an older man with acute or convalescent COVID-19. The sequenced sample consisted of peripheral blood. The DNA for the CDR3 is TGTGCCAGCAGCGAGGGGCAGGGGGCCCAAGAGACCCAGTACTTC. Translation: CASSEGQGAQETQYF.